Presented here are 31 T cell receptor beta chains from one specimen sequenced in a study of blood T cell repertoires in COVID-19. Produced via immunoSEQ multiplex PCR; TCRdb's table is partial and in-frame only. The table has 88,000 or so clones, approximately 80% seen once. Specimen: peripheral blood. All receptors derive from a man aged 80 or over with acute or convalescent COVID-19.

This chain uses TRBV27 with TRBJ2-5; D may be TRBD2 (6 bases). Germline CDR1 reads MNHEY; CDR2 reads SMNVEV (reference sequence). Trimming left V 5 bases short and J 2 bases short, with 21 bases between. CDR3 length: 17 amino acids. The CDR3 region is CASSLFSYGGRQETQYF. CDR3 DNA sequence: TGTGCCAGCAGTCTATTTTCGTACGGGGGTCGGCAAGAGACCCAGTACTTC.

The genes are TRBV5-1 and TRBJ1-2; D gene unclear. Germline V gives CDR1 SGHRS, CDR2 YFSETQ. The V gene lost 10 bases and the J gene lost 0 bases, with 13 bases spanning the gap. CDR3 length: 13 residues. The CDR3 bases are TGCGCCTCTGCAACAGACCCTAACTATGGCTACACCTTC. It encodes CASATDPNYGYTF.

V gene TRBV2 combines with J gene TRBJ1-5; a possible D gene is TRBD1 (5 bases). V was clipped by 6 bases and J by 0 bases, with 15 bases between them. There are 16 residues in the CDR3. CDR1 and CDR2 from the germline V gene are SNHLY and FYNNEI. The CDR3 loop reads CASRNSQGYSNQPQHF. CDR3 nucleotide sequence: TGTGCCAGCAGAAACTCTCAGGGATATAGCAATCAGCCCCAGCATTTT.

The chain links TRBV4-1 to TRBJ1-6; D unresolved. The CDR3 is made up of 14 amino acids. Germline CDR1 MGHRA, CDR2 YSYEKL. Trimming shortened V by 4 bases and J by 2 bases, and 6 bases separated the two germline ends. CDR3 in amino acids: CASSPVPYNSPLHF. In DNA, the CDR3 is TGCGCCAGCAGCCCGGTTCCCTATAATTCACCCCTCCACTTT.

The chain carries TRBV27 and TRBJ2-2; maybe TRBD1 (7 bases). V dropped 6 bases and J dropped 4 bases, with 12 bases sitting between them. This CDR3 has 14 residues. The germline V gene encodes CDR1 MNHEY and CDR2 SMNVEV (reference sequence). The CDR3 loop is CASSPGGLTGELFF. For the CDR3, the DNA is TGTGCCAGCAGCCCAGGGGGGCTCACCGGGGAGCTGTTTTTT.

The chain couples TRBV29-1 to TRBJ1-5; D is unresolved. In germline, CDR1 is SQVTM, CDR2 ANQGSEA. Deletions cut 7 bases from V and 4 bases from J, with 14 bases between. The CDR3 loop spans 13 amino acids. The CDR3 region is CSARTGENQPQHF. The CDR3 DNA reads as TGCAGCGCCCGGACGGGAGAGAATCAGCCCCAGCATTTT.

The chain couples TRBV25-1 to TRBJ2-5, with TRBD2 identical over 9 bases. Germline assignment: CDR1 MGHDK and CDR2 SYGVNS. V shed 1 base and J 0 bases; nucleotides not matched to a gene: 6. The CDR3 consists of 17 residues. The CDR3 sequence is CASSELGSGGYQETQYF. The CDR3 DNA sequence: TGTGCCAGCAGTGAATTGGGGAGCGGGGGGTACCAAGAGACCCAGTACTTC.

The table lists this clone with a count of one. As DNA, the CDR3 is TGTGCCAGCTCCGGGGGGGGGTTGCAACTCAATGAGCAGTTCTTC. This encodes CASSGGGLQLNEQFF. V is TRBV18 and J is TRBJ2-1; 8 bases are shared with TRBD2. Trimming cost V 6 bases and J 6 bases; bases outside gene matches: 10. The CDR3 runs 15 residues. Per germline, CDR1 KGHSH and CDR2 LQKENI.

The CDR3 loop reads CASSLSGNQPQHF. DNA of the CDR3: TGTGCCAGCAGCTTATCAGGCAATCAGCCCCAGCATTTT. The chain uses TRBV7-3 and TRBJ1-5; D is uncertain. V lost 2 bases to trimming and J lost 2 bases, with 4 bases between them. CDR1 and CDR2 from the germline V gene are SGHTA and FQGTGA. This CDR3 is 13 amino acids long.

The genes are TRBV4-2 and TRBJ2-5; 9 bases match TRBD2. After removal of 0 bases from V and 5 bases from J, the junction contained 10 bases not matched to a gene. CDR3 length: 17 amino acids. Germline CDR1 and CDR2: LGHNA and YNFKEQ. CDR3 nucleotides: TGTGCCAGCAGCCAAGATCTCGGGCGGGGGGGCCTGGAGACCCAGTACTTC. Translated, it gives CASSQDLGRGGLETQYF.

The DNA for the CDR3 is TGTGCCAGCAGTCTCAGGGACTATGGCTACACCTTC. Translated: CASSLRDYGYTF. The V call is TRBV2, the J call TRBJ1-2; D might be TRBD1 (5 bases). V was clipped by 5 bases and J by 3 bases, with 7 bases between them. This CDR3 has 12 residues. The V gene's germline CDR1 is SNHLY and CDR2 FYNNEI.

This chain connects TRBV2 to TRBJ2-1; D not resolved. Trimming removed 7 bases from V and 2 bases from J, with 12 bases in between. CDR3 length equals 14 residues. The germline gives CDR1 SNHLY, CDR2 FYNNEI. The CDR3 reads CASNLLNPYNEQFF. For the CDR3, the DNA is TGTGCCAGCAACCTACTGAACCCCTACAATGAGCAGTTCTTC.

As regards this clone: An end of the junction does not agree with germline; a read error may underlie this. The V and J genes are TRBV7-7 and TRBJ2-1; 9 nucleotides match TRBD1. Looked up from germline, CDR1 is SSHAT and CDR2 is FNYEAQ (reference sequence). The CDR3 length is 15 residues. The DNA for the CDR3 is TGTGCTAGCAGCCCGGGACAGGGAACCTACAATGAGCAGTTCTTC. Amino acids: CASSPGQGTYNEQFF.

The CDR3 DNA sequence: TGTGCCAGCAGCTTAGGGGCCAGCGGGGAGCTGTTTTTT. It is translated as CASSLGASGELFF. This rearrangement joins TRBV11-3 to TRBJ2-2; no firm D call. This CDR3 spans 13 amino acids. Germline V gene data show CDR1 as SGHNT and CDR2 as YENEEA. V was pared by 1 base and J by 7 bases, with 7 bases between.

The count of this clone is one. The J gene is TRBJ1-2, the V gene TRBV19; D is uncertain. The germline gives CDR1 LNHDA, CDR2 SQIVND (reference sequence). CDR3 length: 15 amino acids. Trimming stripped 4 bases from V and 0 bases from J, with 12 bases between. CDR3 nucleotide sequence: TGTGCCAGTAGTAAGTCCCAGGCAGCTAACTATGGCTACACCTTC. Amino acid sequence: CASSKSQAANYGYTF.

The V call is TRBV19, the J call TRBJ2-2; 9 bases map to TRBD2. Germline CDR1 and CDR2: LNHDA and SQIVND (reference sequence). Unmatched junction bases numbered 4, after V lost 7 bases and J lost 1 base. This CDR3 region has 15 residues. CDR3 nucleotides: TGTGCCAGTATCGGCGGGGGGGTGAACACCGGGGAGCTGTTTTTT. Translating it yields CASIGGGVNTGELFF.

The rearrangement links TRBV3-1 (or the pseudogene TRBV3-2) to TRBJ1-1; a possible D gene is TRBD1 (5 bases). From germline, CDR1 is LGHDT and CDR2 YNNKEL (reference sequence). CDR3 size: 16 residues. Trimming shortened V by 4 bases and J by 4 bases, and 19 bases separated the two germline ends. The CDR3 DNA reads TGTGCCAGCAGCCCTTCTACGACAGCTGAGGTCACTGAAGCTTTCTTT. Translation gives CASSPSTTAEVTEAFF.

This CDR3 reads CASSPPGSGETQYF. CDR3 DNA: TGTGCCAGCTCACCGCCGGGTAGCGGGGAGACCCAGTACTTC. This chain links TRBV18 with TRBJ2-5; 7 bases map to TRBD2. Trimming at V came to 3 bases and at J to 5 bases, leaving 6 bases not matched to a gene. Germline CDR1 and CDR2: KGHSH and LQKENI. The length of the CDR3 is 14 residues. The whole variable domain, remainder taken from reference TRBV18 and TRBJ2-5, is NAGVMQNPRHLVRRRGQEARLRCSPMKGHSHVYWYRQLPEEGLKFMVYLQKENIIDESGMPKERFSAEFPKEGPSILRIQQVVRGDSAAYFCASSPPGSGETQYFGPGTRLLVL.

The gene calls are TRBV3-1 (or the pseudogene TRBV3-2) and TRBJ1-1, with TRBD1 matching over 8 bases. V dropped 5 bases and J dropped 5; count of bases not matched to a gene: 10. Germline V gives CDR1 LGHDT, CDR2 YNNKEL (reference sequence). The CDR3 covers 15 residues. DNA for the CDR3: TGTGCCAGCAGCTCGCACTGGACAGGGTCGACTGAAGCTTTCTTT. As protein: CASSSHWTGSTEAFF.

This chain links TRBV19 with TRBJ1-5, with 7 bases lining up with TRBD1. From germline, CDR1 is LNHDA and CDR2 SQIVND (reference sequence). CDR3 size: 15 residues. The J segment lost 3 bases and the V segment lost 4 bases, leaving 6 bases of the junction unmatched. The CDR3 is CASSTLDRDNQPQHF. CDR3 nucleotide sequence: TGTGCCAGTAGTACCCTCGACAGGGACAATCAGCCCCAGCATTTT.

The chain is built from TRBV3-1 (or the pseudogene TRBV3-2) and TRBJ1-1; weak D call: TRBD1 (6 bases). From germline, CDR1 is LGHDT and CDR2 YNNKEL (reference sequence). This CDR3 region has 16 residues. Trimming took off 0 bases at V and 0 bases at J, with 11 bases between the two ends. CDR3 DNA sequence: TGTGCCAGCAGCCAAGATAGGACAGTCATGAACACTGAAGCTTTCTTT. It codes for CASSQDRTVMNTEAFF.

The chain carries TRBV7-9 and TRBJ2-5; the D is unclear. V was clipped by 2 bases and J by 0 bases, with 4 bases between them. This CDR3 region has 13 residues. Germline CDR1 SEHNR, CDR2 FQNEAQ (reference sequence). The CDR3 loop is CASSLQDQETQYF. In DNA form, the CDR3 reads TGTGCCAGCAGCTTACAGGACCAAGAGACCCAGTACTTC.

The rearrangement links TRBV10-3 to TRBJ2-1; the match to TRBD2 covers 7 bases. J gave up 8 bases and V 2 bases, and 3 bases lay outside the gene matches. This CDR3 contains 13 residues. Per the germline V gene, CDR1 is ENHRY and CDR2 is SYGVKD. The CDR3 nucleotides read TGTGCCATCAGTGAGCGGGGGGTCGATGAGCAGTTCTTC. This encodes CAISERGVDEQFF.

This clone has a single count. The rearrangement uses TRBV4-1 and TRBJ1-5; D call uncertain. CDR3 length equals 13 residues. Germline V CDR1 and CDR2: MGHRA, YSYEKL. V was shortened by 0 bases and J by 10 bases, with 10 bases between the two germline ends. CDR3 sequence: CASSQDTARPQHF. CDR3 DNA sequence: TGCGCCAGCAGCCAAGATACCGCTAGACCCCAGCATTTT.

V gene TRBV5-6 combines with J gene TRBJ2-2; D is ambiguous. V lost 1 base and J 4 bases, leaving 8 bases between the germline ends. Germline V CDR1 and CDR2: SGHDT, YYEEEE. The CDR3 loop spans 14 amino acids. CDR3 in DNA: TGTGCCAGCAGCTTGCTAGATATCACCGGGGAGCTGTTTTTT. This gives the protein CASSLLDITGELFF.

CDR3 DNA sequence: TGTGCCAGCAGTTACTCGACAGTTGAAAGGAAACTGTTTTTT. This gives the protein CASSYSTVERKLFF. J is TRBJ1-4 and V is TRBV6-5; a weak D match, TRBD1 (5 bases). V lost 0 bases, J lost 11 bases, and 13 bases lay in between. The CDR3 spans 14 residues. Per the germline V gene, CDR1 is MNHEY and CDR2 is SVGAGI.

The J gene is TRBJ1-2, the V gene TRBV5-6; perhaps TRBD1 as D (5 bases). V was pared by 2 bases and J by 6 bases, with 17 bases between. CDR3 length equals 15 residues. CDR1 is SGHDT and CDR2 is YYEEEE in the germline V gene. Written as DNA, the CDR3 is TGTGCCAGCAGCTTCCCCGGGACTTATAAGAATGGCTACACCTTC. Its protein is CASSFPGTYKNGYTF.

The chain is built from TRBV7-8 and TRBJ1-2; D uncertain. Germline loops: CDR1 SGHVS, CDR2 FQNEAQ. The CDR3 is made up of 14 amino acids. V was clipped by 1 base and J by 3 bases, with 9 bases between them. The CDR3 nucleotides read TGTGCCAGCAGCTTAGTGCGGGAGGACTATGGCTACACCTTC. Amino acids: CASSLVREDYGYTF.

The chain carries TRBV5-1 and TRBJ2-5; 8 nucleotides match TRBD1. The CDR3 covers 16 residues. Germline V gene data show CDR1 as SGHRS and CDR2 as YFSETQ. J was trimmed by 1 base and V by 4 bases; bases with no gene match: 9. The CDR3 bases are TGCGCCAGCAGCATATCCGGGACAGGCATCCAAGAGACCCAGTACTTC. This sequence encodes CASSISGTGIQETQYF.

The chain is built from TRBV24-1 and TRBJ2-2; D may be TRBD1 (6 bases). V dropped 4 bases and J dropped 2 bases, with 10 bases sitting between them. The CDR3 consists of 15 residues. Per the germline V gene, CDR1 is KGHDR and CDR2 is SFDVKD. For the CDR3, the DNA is TGTGCCACCAGTGAAACCGGGACAAACACCGGGGAGCTGTTTTTT. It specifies CATSETGTNTGELFF.

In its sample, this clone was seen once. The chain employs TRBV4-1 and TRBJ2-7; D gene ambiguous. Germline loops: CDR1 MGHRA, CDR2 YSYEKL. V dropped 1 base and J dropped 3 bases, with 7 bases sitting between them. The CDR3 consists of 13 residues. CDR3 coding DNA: TGCGCCAGCAGCCAAGGGTCTAACTACGAGCAGTACTTC. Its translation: CASSQGSNYEQYF.